This T cell receptor beta chain was observed in a study of blood T cell repertoires in COVID-19. Across the study: Samples representing acute and convalescent COVID-19 were sourced from the United States, Italy and Spain. In each case, the material was cDNA or gDNA derived from T cells, B-cell-depleted T cells, or PBMCs.

V lost 5 bases and J lost 4, with 12 bases in between. Germline V gene sequence: CDR1 ENHRY, CDR2 SYGVKD. The CDR3 spans 14 residues. In the original processing: Amplification from reference gene primers served as the basis for estimated nucleated cell counts. The repertoire was sequenced with immunoSEQ multiplex PCR; TCRdb's copy has only in-frame clones and lacks some. D and trimming were read from the DNA, whereas the V and J calls and clone size are those reported in that table. The sample has 20,000 to 30,000 clones; about 94% are singletons. This clone was found a few times. This receptor was identified in a human donor with active COVID-19. The donor label of this sample is uncertain. The chain uses TRBV10-3 and TRBJ1-3; a weak D match, TRBD1 (5 bases). What was sequenced was peripheral blood. The CDR3 reads CAISQGEGGNTIYF. The CDR3, as DNA: TGTGCCATCAGTCAGGGTGAAGGCGGAAACACCATATATTTT.